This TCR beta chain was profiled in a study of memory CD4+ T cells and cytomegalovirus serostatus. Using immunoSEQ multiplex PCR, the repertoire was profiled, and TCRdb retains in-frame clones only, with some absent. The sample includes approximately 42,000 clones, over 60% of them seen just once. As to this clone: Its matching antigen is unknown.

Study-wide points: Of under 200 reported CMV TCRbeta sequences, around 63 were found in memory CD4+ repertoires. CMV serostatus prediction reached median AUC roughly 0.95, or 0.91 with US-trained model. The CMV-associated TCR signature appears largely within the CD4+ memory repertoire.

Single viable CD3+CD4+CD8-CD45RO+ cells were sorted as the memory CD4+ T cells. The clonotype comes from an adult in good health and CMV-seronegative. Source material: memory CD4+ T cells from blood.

CDR3 nucleotides: TGTGCCCTCGGGTCTAGCGCGAGCTCCTACGAGCAGTACTTC. Protein: CALGSSASSYEQYF. The rearrangement uses TRBV10-3 and TRBJ2-5, with D possibly matching TRBD2 (6 bases). TRBJ2-7 matches the DNA end more closely, so the J call is doubtful. The CDR3 consists of 14 residues. The germline CDR1 and CDR2 sequences are ENHRY and SYGVKD.